A single TCR beta chain is shown here with its context. The CDR3 runs 13 residues. V was pared by 1 base and J by 10 bases, with 11 bases between. CDR1 is GTSNPN and CDR2 is SVGIG in the germline V gene (reference sequence). These data belong to a study of control samples from healthy donors and cancer patients. Clones were read by immunoSEQ multiplex PCR, and TCRdb kept only the in-frame ones, dropping some. This sample has fewer than 90,000 clones, with approximately 89% found just once. The V call is TRBV30, the J call TRBJ1-6, with D hard to call. This TCR was sampled from a man aged 45 to 65 in good health. Sequenced material: blood. The CDR3 DNA follows: TGTGCCTGGAGTGCCCAGTTCGGCTCACCCCTCCACTTT. Amino acids: CAWSAQFGSPLHF.